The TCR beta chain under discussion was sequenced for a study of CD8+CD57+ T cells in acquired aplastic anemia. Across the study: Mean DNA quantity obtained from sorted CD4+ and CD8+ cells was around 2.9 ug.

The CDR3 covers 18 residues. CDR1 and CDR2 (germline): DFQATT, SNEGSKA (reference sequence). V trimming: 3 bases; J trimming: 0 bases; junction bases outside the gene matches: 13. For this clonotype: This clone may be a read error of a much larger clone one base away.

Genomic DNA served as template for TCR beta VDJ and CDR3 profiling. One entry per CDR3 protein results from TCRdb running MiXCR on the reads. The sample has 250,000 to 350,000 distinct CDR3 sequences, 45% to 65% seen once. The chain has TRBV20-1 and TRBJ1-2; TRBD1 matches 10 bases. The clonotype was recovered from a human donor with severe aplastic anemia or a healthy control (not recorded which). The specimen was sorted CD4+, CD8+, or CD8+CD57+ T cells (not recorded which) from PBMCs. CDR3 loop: CSARVAPGQGPSNYGYTF. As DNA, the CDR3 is TGCAGTGCTAGGGTTGCTCCGGGACAGGGGCCATCTAACTATGGCTACACCTTC.